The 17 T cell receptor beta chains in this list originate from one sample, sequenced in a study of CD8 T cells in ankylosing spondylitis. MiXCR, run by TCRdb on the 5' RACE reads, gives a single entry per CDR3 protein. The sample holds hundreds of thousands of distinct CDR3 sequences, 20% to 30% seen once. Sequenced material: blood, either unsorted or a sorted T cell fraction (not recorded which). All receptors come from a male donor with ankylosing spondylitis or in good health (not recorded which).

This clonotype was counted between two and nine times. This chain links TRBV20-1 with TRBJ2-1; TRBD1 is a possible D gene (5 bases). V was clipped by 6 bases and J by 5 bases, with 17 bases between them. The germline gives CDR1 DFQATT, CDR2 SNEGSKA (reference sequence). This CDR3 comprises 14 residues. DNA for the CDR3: TGCAGTGCCAGACAGCCGCCTCGCAACAATGAGCAGTTCTTC. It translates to CSARQPPRNNEQFF.

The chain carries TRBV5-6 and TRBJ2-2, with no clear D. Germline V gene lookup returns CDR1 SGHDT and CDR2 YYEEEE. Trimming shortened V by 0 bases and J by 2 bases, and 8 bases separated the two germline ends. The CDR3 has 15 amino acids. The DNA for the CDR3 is TGTGCCAGCAGCTTGGGTCTAGAAAACACCGGGGAGCTGTTTTTT. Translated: CASSLGLENTGELFF.

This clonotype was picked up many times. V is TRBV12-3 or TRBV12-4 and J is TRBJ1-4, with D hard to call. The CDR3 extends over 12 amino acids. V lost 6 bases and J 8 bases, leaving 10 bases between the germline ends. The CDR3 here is CASSYGSEKLFF. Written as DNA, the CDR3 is TGTGCCAGCAGCTACGGGTCAGAAAAACTGTTTTTT.

CDR3 bases: TGTGCCACTGGGGTAGCCAAAAACATTCAGTACTTC. It yields the protein CATGVAKNIQYF. The genes are TRBV12-3 or TRBV12-4 and TRBJ2-4; D is unresolved. CDR3 size: 12 residues. V lost 10 bases and J lost 0, with 7 bases in between.

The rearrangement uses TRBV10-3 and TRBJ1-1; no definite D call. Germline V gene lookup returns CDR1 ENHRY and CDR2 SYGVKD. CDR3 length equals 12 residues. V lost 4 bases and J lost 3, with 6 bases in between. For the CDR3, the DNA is TGTGCCATCAGTGTGGCCGACACTGAAGCTTTCTTT. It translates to CAISVADTEAFF.

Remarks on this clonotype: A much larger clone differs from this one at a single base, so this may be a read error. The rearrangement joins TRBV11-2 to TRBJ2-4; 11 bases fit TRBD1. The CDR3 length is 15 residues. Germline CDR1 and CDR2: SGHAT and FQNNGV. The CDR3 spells CASSFGQGAKNTQYF. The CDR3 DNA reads TGTGCCAGCAGCTTCGGACAGGGGGCCAAAAACACTCAGTACTTC.

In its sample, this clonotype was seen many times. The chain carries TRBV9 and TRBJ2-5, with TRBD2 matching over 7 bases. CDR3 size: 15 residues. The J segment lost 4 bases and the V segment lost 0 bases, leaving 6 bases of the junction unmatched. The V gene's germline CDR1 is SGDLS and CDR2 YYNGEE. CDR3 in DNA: TGTGCCAGCAGCGTAGATTCCTCGGGAGGAGAGACCCAGTACTTC. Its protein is CASSVDSSGGETQYF.

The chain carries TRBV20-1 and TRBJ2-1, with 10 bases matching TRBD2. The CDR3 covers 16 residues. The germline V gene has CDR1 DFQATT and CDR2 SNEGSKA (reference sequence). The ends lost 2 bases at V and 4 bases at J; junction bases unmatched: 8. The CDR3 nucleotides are TGCAGTGCTAGATCCTACACTAGCGGGGCTTACAATGAGCAGTTCTTC. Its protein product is CSARSYTSGAYNEQFF.

The DNA for the CDR3 is TGTGCCAGCTCACCAAGAGGTAGTCAGGATTTCTCTGGGGCCAACGTCCTGACTTTC. Amino acids: CASSPRGSQDFSGANVLTF. The V gene is TRBV18, the J gene TRBJ2-6; D remains ambiguous. Germline CDR1 is KGHSH and CDR2 is LQKENI. Between the trimmed V and J ends, which lost 2 bases and 0 bases, there was a span of 17 bases. The CDR3 is made up of 19 amino acids.

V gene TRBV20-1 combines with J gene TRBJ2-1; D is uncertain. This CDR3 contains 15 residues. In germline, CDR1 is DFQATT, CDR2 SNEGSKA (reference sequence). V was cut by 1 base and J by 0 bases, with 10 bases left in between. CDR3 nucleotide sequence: TGCAGTGCTAGAGGCTCTCGAAGCTCCTACAATGAGCAGTTCTTC. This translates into CSARGSRSSYNEQFF.

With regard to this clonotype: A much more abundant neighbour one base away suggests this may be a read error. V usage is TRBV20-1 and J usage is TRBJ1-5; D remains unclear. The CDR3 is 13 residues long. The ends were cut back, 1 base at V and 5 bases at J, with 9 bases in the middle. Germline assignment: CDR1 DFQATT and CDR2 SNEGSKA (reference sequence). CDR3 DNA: TGCAGTGCTAGAGGGCCGCAGGATCAGCCCCAGCATTTT. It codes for CSARGPQDQPQHF.

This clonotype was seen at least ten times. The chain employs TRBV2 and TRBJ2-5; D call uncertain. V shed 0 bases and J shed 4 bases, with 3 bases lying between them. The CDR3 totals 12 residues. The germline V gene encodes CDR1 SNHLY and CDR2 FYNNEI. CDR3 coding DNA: TGTGCCAGCAGTGAAGCCCGAGAGACCCAGTACTTC. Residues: CASSEARETQYF.

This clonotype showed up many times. The CDR3 here is CASSDQKVGGYTF. CDR3 sequence (DNA): TGTGCCAGCAGTGACCAGAAGGTGGGGGGCTACACCTTC. This chain uses TRBV6-4 with TRBJ1-2; D call uncertain. The V end was cut by 2 bases, the J end by 8 bases, with 12 bases between. Germline assignment: CDR1 MRHNA and CDR2 SNTAGT. This CDR3 comprises 13 residues.

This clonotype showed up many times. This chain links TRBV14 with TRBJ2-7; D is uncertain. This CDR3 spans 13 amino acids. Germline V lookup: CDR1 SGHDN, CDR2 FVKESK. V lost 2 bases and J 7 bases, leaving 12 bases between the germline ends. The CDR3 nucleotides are TGTGCCAGCAGCCAATCCAGGCCCGGGGAGCAGTACTTC. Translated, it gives CASSQSRPGEQYF.

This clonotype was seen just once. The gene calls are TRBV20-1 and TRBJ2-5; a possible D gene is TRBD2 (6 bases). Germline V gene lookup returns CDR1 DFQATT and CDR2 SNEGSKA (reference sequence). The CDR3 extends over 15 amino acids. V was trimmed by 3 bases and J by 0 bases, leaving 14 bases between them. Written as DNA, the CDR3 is TGCAGTGCTAGCTGGGCGGGAAAAAACCAAGAGACCCAGTACTTC. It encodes CSASWAGKNQETQYF.

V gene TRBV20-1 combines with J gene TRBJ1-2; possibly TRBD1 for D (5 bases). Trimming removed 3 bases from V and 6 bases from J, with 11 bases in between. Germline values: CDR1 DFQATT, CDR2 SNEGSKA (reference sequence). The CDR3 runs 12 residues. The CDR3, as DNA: TGCAGTGCTAGCCAGGGTGGAGATGGCTACACCTTC. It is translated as CSASQGGDGYTF.

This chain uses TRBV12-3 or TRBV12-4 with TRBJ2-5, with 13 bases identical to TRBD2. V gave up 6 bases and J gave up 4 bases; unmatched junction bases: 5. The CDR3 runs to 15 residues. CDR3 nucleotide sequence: TGTGCCAGCAGAAAGGGACTAGCGGGACGAGAGACCCAGTACTTC. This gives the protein CASRKGLAGRETQYF.